This TCR beta chain was found in a study of blood T cell repertoires in COVID-19. Turning to the study itself: There were acute and convalescent COVID-19 samples, and they came from the United States, Italy and Spain. In each case, the material was cDNA or gDNA derived from T cells, B-cell-depleted T cells, or PBMCs.

In the authors' workflow: Reference gene primer amplification gave nucleated cell count estimates. Generated by immunoSEQ multiplex PCR, the TCRdb table keeps only in-frame clones and is missing some. That table is the source of V, J and clone size, and D and trimming were worked out from the DNA. The sample yields a few hundred thousand clones, around 83% seen once. This CDR3 spans 13 amino acids. V gave up 7 bases and J gave up 6 bases, with 13 bases separating them. Germline loops: CDR1 LNHDA, CDR2 SQIVND (reference sequence). The source of this sequence is a woman in her forties or fifties with acute or convalescent COVID-19. The rearrangement links TRBV19 to TRBJ2-1, with D possibly matching TRBD1 (6 bases). Material for sequencing was peripheral blood. The CDR3 loop is CASTHLGANEQFF. The CDR3 DNA reads TGTGCCAGTACCCACCTGGGGGCCAATGAGCAGTTCTTC.